This T cell receptor (beta chain) was sequenced in a study of shared clonotypes between healthy human individuals. The J segment lost 5 bases and the V segment lost 4 bases, leaving 6 bases of the junction unmatched. The CDR3 is 14 amino acids. Germline values: CDR1 SGHRS, CDR2 YFSETQ. As to this clone: Its specificity is unknown.

Deep-level settings were used for running the assay. Profiling relied on immunoSEQ multiplex PCR, and the TCRdb table lists in-frame clones only, not all of them. The sample has approximately 2.5 million clones; around nine tenths are singletons. The study, taken as a whole, reports: Generation of non-shared clonotypes was less probable than generation of clonotypes shared by all four donors. There were few donors, and this limited the genetic and exposure-history diversity represented.

This sequence joins TRBV5-1 and TRBJ2-7; 10 bases line up with TRBD1. This clonotype was obtained from a man aged 18-30 years in good health. The material sequenced was naive CD4+ T cells sorted from blood. Subset in this sample: CD45RA+ positively selected. The CDR3 nucleotides are TGCGCCAGCAGCGAGACAGGGGGCAAGAACGAGCAGTACTTC. Protein product: CASSETGGKNEQYF.